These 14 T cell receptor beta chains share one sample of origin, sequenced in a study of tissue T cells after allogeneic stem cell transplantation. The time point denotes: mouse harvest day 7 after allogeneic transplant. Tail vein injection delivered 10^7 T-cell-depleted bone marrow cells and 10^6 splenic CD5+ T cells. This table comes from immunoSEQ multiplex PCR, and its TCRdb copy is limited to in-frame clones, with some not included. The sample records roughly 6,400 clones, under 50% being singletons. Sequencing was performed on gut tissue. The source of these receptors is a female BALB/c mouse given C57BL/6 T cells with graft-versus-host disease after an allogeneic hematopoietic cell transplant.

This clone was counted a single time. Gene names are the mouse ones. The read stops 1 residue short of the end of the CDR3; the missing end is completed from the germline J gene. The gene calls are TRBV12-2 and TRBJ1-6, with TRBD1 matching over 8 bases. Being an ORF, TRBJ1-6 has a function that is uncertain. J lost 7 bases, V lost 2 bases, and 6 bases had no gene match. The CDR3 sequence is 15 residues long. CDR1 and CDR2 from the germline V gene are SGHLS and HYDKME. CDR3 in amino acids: CASSPRTGRNSPLYF. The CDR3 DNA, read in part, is TGTGCCAGCTCTCCCAGGACAGGGAGGAATTCGCCCCTCTAC.

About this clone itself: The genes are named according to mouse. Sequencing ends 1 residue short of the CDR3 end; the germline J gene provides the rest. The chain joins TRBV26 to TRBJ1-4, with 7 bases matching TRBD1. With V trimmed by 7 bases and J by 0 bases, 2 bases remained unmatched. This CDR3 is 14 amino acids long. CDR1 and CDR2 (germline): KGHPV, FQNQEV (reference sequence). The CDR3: CASIGQVSNERLFF. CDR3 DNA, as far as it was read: TGTGCCAGCATCGGACAGGTTTCCAACGAAAGATTATTT. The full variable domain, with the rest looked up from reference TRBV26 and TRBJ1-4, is NSKVIQTPRYLVKGQGQKAKMRCIPEKGHPVVFWYQQNKNNEFKFLINFQNQEVLQQIDMTEKRFSAECPSNSPCSLEIQSSEAGDSALYLCASIGQVSNERLFFGHGTKLSVL.

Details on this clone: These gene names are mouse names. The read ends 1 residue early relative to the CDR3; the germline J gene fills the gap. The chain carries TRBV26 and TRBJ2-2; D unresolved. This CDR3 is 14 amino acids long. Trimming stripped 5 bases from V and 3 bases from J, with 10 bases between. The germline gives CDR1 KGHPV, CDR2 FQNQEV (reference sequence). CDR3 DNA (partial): TGTGCCAGCAGTGTAGGGATGCACACCGGGCAGCTCTAC. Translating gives CASSVGMHTGQLY. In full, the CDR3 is CASSVGMHTGQLYF.

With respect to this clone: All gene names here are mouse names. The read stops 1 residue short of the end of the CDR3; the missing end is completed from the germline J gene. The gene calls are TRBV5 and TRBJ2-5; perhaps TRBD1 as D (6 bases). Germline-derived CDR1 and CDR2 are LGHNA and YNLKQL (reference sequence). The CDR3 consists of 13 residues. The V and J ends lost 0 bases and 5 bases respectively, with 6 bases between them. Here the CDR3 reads CASSQDRGDTQYF. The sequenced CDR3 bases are TGTGCCAGCAGCCAAGACAGGGGAGACACCCAGTAC.

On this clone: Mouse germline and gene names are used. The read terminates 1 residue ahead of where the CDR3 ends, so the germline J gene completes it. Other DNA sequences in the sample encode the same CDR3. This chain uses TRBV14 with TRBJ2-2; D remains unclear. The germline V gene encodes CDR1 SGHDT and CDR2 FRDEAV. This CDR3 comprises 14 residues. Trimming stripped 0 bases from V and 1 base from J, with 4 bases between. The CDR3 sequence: CASSFWGNTGQLYF. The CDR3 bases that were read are TGTGCCAGCAGTTTCTGGGGAAACACCGGGCAGCTCTAC.

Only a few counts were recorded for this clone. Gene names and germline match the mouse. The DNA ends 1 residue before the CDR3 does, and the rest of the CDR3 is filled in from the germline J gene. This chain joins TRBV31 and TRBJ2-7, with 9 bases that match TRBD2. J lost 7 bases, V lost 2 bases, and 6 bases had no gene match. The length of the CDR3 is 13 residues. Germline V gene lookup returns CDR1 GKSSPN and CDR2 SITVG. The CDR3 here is CAWSTGGRGEQYF. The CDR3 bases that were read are TGTGCCTGGAGTACTGGGGGGCGAGGGGAACAGTAC.

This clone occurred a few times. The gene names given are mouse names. CDR3 DNA, as far as it was read: TGCACCTGCAGTGCAGATCATAACCAAGACACCCAGTAC. Translation gives CTCSADHNQDTQY. The CDR3 as a whole reads CTCSADHNQDTQYF. This sequence joins TRBV1 and TRBJ2-5, with no clear D. The missing CDR3 end, 1 residue past where the read stops, is filled in from the germline J gene. The CDR3 is 14 amino acids. The germline V gene encodes CDR1 NSQYPW and CDR2 LRSPGD (reference sequence). V was clipped by 0 bases and J by 0 bases, with 4 bases between them.

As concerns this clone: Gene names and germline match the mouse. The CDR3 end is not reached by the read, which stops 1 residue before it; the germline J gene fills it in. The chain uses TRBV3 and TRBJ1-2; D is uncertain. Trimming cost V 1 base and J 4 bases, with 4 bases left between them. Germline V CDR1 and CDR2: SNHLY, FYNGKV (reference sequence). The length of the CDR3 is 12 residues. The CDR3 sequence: CASSLGGSDYTF. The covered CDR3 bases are TGTGCCAGCAGCTTAGGGGGCTCCGACTACACC.

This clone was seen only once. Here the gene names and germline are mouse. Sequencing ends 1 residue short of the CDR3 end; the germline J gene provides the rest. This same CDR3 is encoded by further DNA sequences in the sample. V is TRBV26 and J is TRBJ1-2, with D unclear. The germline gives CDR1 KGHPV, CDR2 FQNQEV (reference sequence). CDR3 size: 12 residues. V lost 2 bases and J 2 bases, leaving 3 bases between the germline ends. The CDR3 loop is CASSLDNSDYTF. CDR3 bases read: TGTGCCAGCAGTCTGGATAACTCCGACTACACC.

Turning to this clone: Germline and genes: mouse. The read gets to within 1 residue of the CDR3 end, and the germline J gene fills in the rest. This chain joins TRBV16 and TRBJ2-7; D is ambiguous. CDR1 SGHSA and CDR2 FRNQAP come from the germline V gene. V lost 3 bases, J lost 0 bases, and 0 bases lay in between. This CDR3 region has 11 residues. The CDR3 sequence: CASSFSYEQYF. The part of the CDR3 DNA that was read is TGTGCAAGCAGCTTCTCCTATGAACAGTAC.

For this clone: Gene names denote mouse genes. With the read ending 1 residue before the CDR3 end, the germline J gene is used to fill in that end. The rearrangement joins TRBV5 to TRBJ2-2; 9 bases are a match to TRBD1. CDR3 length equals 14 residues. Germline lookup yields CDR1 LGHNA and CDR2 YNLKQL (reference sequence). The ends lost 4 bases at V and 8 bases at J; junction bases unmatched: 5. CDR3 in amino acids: CASSPHRGLGQLYF. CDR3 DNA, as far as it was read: TGTGCCAGCAGCCCCCACAGGGGGCTGGGGCAGCTCTAC.

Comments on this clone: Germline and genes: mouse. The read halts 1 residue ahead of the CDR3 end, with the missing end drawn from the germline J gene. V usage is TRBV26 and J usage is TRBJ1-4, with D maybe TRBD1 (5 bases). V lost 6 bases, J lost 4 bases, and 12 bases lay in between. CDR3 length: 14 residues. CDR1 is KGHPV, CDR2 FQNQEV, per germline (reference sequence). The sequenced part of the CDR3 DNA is TGTGCCAGCAGCCCGGCAGGGTTCAACGAAAGATTATTT. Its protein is CASSPAGFNERLF. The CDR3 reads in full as CASSPAGFNERLFF.

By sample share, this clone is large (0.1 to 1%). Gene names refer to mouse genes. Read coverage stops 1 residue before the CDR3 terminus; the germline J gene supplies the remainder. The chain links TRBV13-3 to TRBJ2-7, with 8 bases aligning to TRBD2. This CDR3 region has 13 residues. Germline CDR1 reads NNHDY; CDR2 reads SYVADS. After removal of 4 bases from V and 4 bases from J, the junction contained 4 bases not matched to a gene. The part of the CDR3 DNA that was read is TGTGCCAGCAGTTGGGACTGGCCTTATGAACAGTAC. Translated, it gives CASSWDWPYEQY. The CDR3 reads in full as CASSWDWPYEQYF.

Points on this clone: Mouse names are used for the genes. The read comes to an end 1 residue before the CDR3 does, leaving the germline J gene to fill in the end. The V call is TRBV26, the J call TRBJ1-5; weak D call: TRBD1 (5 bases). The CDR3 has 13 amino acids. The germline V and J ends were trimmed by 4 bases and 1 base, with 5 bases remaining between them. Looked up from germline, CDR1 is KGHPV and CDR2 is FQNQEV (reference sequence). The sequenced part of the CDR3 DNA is TGTGCCAGCAGTCGGGACAACAACCAGGCTCCGCTT. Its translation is CASSRDNNQAPL. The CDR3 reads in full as CASSRDNNQAPLF.